This is a list of T cell receptor beta chains from one sample in a study of blood T cell repertoires in COVID-19. The repertoire was sequenced with immunoSEQ multiplex PCR; TCRdb's copy has only in-frame clones and lacks some. The sample holds about 220,000 clones, approximately 80% seen once. The sequencing input was peripheral blood. Receptors originate from a woman aged 55-75 years who had recovered from COVID-19. Each CDR3 is given with its conserved first and last residue. A D gene is named only where the DNA matches it firmly. Clone size is not always given. Where it is, it says once, few, many or a class for expanded clones.

cdr3_nt cdr3_aa d_call clone_size j_call v_call cdr3_length
TGTGCCAGCAGCGCACTCGGGAGTACGGGTTCACCCCTCCACTTT CASSALGSTGSPLHF - once TRBJ1-6 TRBV7-8 15
TGTGCCAGCAGCTTAGCGTCGGACAGGTTCACCTACGAGCAGTACTTC CASSLASDRFTYEQYF TRBD1 - TRBJ2-7 TRBV7-9 16
TGTGCCAGTAGTATCTGGGGCCAGAACACTGAAGCTTTCTTT CASSIWGQNTEAFF - - TRBJ1-1 TRBV19 14
TGTGCCATCAGTGGGGGGGACTATGGCTACACCTTC CAISGGDYGYTF - - TRBJ1-2 TRBV10-3 12
TGTGCCTGGAGTGTGGACAGTAATTCACCCCTCCACTTT CAWSVDSNSPLHF - - TRBJ1-6 TRBV30 13
TGTGCCAGCAGTCGCACCTCCTCGGGGGATGAAGGCTACACCTTC CASSRTSSGDEGYTF - few TRBJ1-2 TRBV2 15
TGTGCCAGCAGTAAACAGGGGGATGAGCAGTTCTTC CASSKQGDEQFF TRBD1 - TRBJ2-1 TRBV2 12
TGTGCCAGCAGCTCCCTTGGCGGGCGAGCCAAAAACATTCAGTACTTC CASSSLGGRAKNIQYF - once TRBJ2-4 TRBV7-9 16
TGTGCCAGCAGCCTGGCGGGGACTAGCGGGGTTGGGGAGACCCAGTACTTC CASSLAGTSGVGETQYF TRBD2 once TRBJ2-5 TRBV3-1/TRBV3-2 17
TGTGCCAGCCATGGACAGGGGGTTGGGGAGCAGTACTTC CASHGQGVGEQYF TRBD1 - TRBJ2-7 TRBV3-1/TRBV3-2 13
TGCGCCAGCAGCTTTGAGCCTTCTAATGAAAAACTGTTTTTT CASSFEPSNEKLFF - - TRBJ1-4 TRBV5-1 14
TGTGCCAGCAGCTCGAGGGCGGCCTACGAGCAGTACTTC CASSSRAAYEQYF - many TRBJ2-7 TRBV7-9 13
TGTGCCAGCAGTGAATGGACTACGAACACCGGGGAGCTGTTTTTT CASSEWTTNTGELFF - few TRBJ2-2 TRBV2 15
TGTGCCAGCAGCCCAGGGACATATGGGAACACTGAAGCTTTCTTT CASSPGTYGNTEAFF - - TRBJ1-1 TRBV7-3 15
TGTGCCAGCAGTTGGGGCAGAAACACTGAAGCTTTCTTT CASSWGRNTEAFF - - TRBJ1-1 TRBV27 13
TGTGCCAGTAGTATAGCAGGGAACTATGGCTACACCTTC CASSIAGNYGYTF - - TRBJ1-2 TRBV19 13
TGTGCCACCACTCCCCGGGGCAGGGGTATTTTGTACGAGCAGTACTTC CATTPRGRGILYEQYF - once TRBJ2-7 TRBV24-1 16
TGTGCCAGCAGCCCTTTAGTGCGCCGCAATCAGCCCCAGCATTTT CASSPLVRRNQPQHF - - TRBJ1-5 TRBV7-8 15
TGTGCCAGCAGTAACTCGGTAGACACTGAAGCTTTCTTT CASSNSVDTEAFF - - TRBJ1-1 TRBV14 13
TGTGCCACCAGTGATATTGACAGGGCTTATGGCTACACCTTC CATSDIDRAYGYTF TRBD1 - TRBJ1-2 TRBV24-1 14
TGTGCCAGCAGCGTTATGGACAGGGGGGAAAACATTCAGTACTTC CASSVMDRGENIQYF TRBD1 - TRBJ2-4 TRBV9 15
TGTGCCACCAGCAGCCCGGGTCCTTCTACCACTGAAGCTTTCTTT CATSSPGPSTTEAFF - - TRBJ1-1 TRBV15 15
TGTGCCAGCAGCTTCAGGGTATCCTACGAGCAGTACTTC CASSFRVSYEQYF - - TRBJ2-7 TRBV11-1 13
TGTGCCAGCAGCTCCCAGGACAGGGGACGACAGTACTTC CASSSQDRGRQYF TRBD1 - TRBJ2-7 TRBV7-9 13
TGTGCCTGGAGTAGAGGATTTTCTGGAAACACCATATATTTT CAWSRGFSGNTIYF - - TRBJ1-3 TRBV30 14
TGTGCCAGCAGTTACGGGAGCAATGAGCAGTTCTTC CASSYGSNEQFF - - TRBJ2-1 TRBV6-2/TRBV6-3 12
TGTGCCAGCTCACCACCGGGTACAGGACGGTCTAACTATGGCTACACCTTC CASSPPGTGRSNYGYTF - - TRBJ1-2 TRBV18 17
TGTGCCAGCAGCCAAGAGGACACGCGCGGCTACACCTTC CASSQEDTRGYTF - once TRBJ1-2 TRBV4-2 13
TGTGCCAGCAGCCCCATAACTCCTGACACAGATACGCAGTATTTT CASSPITPDTDTQYF - few TRBJ2-3 TRBV28 15
TGTGCCAGTAGTGTGGGACAGGGCATAGGTCGAGGCTACACCTTC CASSVGQGIGRGYTF TRBD1 - TRBJ1-2 TRBV19 15
TGTGCCAGCAGCCGGGGTGACTTTAATGAGCAGTTCTTC CASSRGDFNEQFF - - TRBJ2-1 TRBV11-3 13
TGTGCCAGCAGCTTAGCACGGACTAGCGGGAATACCGGGGAGCTGTTTTTT CASSLARTSGNTGELFF TRBD2 few TRBJ2-2 TRBV11-2 17
TGTGCCAGCAGTGAAGGACTAGCGGGGGCTCTCGAGCAGTACTTC CASSEGLAGALEQYF TRBD2 - TRBJ2-7 TRBV6-1 15
TGTGCCAGCAGCTCGGGACAGGGAATGATAAGCACAGATACGCAGTATTTT CASSSGQGMISTDTQYF TRBD1 - TRBJ2-3 TRBV7-9 17
TGTGCCAGCAGGGAAGGGGGGTTAGCGGGGATGAGAGAGACCCAGTACTTC CASREGGLAGMRETQYF TRBD2 - TRBJ2-5 TRBV2 17
TGTGCCAGCAGCTTAAAACAGGGCTCTGGAAACACCATATATTTT CASSLKQGSGNTIYF - - TRBJ1-3 TRBV11-3 15
TGTGCCATCAGCCTTACTAGCGGGGGCTCCGATACGCAGTATTTT CAISLTSGGSDTQYF TRBD2 - TRBJ2-3 TRBV10-3 15
TGTGCCAGCAGCTTAGACACAGGGGAGGTGTATGGCTACACCTTC CASSLDTGEVYGYTF TRBD1 - TRBJ1-2 TRBV7-2 15
TGTGCCACCAGCCAGGACAGGGGGAGCACCGGGGAGCTGTTTTTT CATSQDRGSTGELFF TRBD1 - TRBJ2-2 TRBV15 15
TGTGCCAGCAGCCTCGCAGGGACAGATACGCAGTATTTT CASSLAGTDTQYF - - TRBJ2-3 TRBV3-1/TRBV3-2 13
TGTGCCACCAGTGATACGCGGGGCGCAGGGGAGCTGTTTTTT CATSDTRGAGELFF - - TRBJ2-2 TRBV24-1 14
TGTGCAAGTCGCTTATCTCTGGTGAGCGGGGGTGGAGATACGCAGTATTTT CASRLSLVSGGGDTQYF - - TRBJ2-3 TRBV12-2 17
TGTGCCAGCAGTTTATCCGACTTCTCTGGAAACACCATATATTTT CASSLSDFSGNTIYF - - TRBJ1-3 TRBV28 15
TGCGCCAGCAGCCAAAGGGAGGGGCCCACAGATACGCAGTATTTT CASSQREGPTDTQYF TRBD2 few TRBJ2-3 TRBV4-1 15
TGTGCCAGCAGCCCACGCGGGGGCTCCTACAATGAGCAGTTCTTC CASSPRGGSYNEQFF TRBD2 - TRBJ2-1 TRBV5-4 15
TGTGCCAGCAGCCTAACCTCCGAAAAACTGTTTTTT CASSLTSEKLFF - - TRBJ1-4 TRBV2 12
TGCAGTGCTAGTGTCGGGGGGGCGACTTTCCAAGAGACCCAGTACTTC CSASVGGATFQETQYF TRBD2 - TRBJ2-5 TRBV20-1 16
TGTGCCAGCAGCCAAGATCAGTTGCGGGGGGGCACCGGGGAGCTGTTTTTT CASSQDQLRGGTGELFF TRBD2 - TRBJ2-2 TRBV4-2 17
TGTGCCAGCAGCTTGAACTACAGAGGGTTGTCTGAAGCTTTCTTT CASSLNYRGLSEAFF - - TRBJ1-1 TRBV7-2 15
TGTGCCAGCAGCCGAAAGGGGCGACTAGCGGGGGCAACGAACACCGGGGAGCTGTTTTTT CASSRKGRLAGATNTGELFF TRBD2 - TRBJ2-2 TRBV3-1/TRBV3-2 20
TGTGCCAGCAGCTTTGGGGGGTATGGCTACACCTTC CASSFGGYGYTF - - TRBJ1-2 TRBV7-2 12
TGCGCCAGCAGCCGACAGGGGCCCGAAGAGACCCAGTACTTC CASSRQGPEETQYF TRBD1 - TRBJ2-5 TRBV5-1 14
TGCGCCAGCAGCTTACCGGGACAGGGGGCGTCTGGCTACACCTTC CASSLPGQGASGYTF TRBD1 few TRBJ1-2 TRBV5-1 15
TGTGCCAGTAGAACAATGGTGGGGAGCACTGAAGCTTTCTTT CASRTMVGSTEAFF - - TRBJ1-1 TRBV19 14
TGTGCCAGGCATCAGGGGTATGGCTACACCTTC CARHQGYGYTF - - TRBJ1-2 TRBV7-3 11
TGCGCCAGCAGGCCCGACAGGGCGAATCAGCCCCAGCATTTT CASRPDRANQPQHF TRBD1 - TRBJ1-5 TRBV5-1 14